The 16 T cell receptor beta chains below come from one sample, sequenced in a study of monozygotic twins with inflammatory bowel disease. TCRdb re-called the 5' RACE reads and shows each CDR3 protein once, DNA omitted. This sample contains around 200,000 distinct CDR3 sequences. The source material was blood. The receptors were gathered from a human donor with ulcerative colitis or Crohn's disease, or a healthy co-twin of an affected twin (not recorded which).

The chain recombines TRBV20-1 with TRBJ2-3; TCRdb indicates TRBD2, and absent DNA this call remains unverified. The CDR3 is 13 residues long. From germline, CDR1 is DFQATT and CDR2 SNEGSKA (reference sequence). The CDR3 protein is CSAAGRSQDTQYF.

This chain links TRBV20-1 with TRBJ2-7. The CDR3 runs 14 residues. The germline V gene encodes CDR1 DFQATT and CDR2 SNEGSKA (reference sequence). CDR3 protein: CSARDLSNPYEQYF.

The V gene is TRBV3-1, the J gene TRBJ2-4; with no DNA, the TCRdb D assignment of TRBD1 cannot be verified. The CDR3 length is 15 residues. Germline values: CDR1 LGHDT, CDR2 YNNKEL (reference sequence). CDR3 in amino acids: CASSRPGGAKNIQYF.

The chain combines TRBV5-1 with TRBJ1-2; checking the TCRdb D call of TRBD1 is not possible without DNA. Germline CDR1 is SGHRS and CDR2 is YFSETQ. This CDR3 is 14 amino acids long. CDR3 amino acids: CATNTAGTGSGYTF.

CDR3 sequence: CATSDLRQEYSNQPQHF. The V call is TRBV24-1, the J call TRBJ1-5; the TCRdb call, TRBD1, lacks DNA for checking. The CDR3 extends over 17 amino acids. Germline loops: CDR1 KGHDR, CDR2 SFDVKD.

The chain employs TRBV7-7 and TRBJ2-3. Germline lookup yields CDR1 SSHAT and CDR2 FNYEAQ (reference sequence). This CDR3 region has 14 residues. The CDR3 reads CASSLDTYTDTQYF.

This chain connects TRBV6-5 to TRBJ1-1. This CDR3 has 16 residues. Germline V lookup: CDR1 MNHEY, CDR2 SVGAGI. The CDR3 protein is CASSYYAETMNTEAFF.

The rearrangement links TRBV20-1 to TRBJ1-6. The germline CDR1 and CDR2 sequences are DFQATT and SNEGSKA (reference sequence). This CDR3 has 14 residues. The CDR3 loop reads CSARMGGGNSPLHF.

This chain joins TRBV10-3 and TRBJ2-2; lacking DNA, the TRBD2 call made by TCRdb goes unchecked. Germline V gene sequence: CDR1 ENHRY, CDR2 SYGVKD. The CDR3 contains 17 residues. The CDR3 sequence is CAISESKPSGDAGELFF.

The CDR3 loop reads CASREYTGELFF. The V call is TRBV2, the J call TRBJ2-2. Germline V gives CDR1 SNHLY, CDR2 FYNNEI. CDR3 length: 12 amino acids.

V gene TRBV7-2 combines with J gene TRBJ1-6; the TRBD1 assignment by TCRdb is unverifiable without DNA. The CDR3 runs 17 residues. The germline gives CDR1 SGHTA, CDR2 FQGNSA. The CDR3 loop reads CASSLYPPTGGNSPLHF.

Here the CDR3 reads CASSKGRETEAFF. V gene TRBV3-1 combines with J gene TRBJ1-1. Germline lookup yields CDR1 LGHDT and CDR2 YNNKEL (reference sequence). CDR3 length equals 13 residues.

The rearrangement uses TRBV20-1 and TRBJ1-6. Germline V CDR1 and CDR2: DFQATT, SNEGSKA (reference sequence). The CDR3 runs 15 residues. The CDR3 sequence is CSARDIESYNSPLHF.

V gene TRBV5-4 combines with J gene TRBJ2-3; there is no DNA to check the TCRdb D call of TRBD1. Germline CDR1 SGHNT, CDR2 YYREEE (reference sequence). CDR3 length equals 13 residues. This chain's CDR3 is CASSLAPGDTQYF.

The chain carries TRBV12-3 or TRBV12-4 and TRBJ1-2. There are 13 residues in the CDR3. CDR3: CASSKDSLYGYTF.

This CDR3 reads CASSFSRGGTEAFF. The chain links TRBV7-2 to TRBJ1-1; TCRdb picks TRBD1, but there is no DNA to check that call. Per germline, CDR1 SGHTA and CDR2 FQGNSA. The CDR3 spans 14 residues.